Each of the 28 T cell receptor beta chains below was sequenced from the same sample in a study of T cell repertoires in cytomegalovirus infection. TCRdb reprocessed the reads via MiXCR and lists one record per CDR3 protein. The sample has around 230,000 distinct CDR3 sequences; roughly 6.5% are singletons. Sequencing input: PBMCs. Receptors originate from a human donor in good health (CMV status not recorded). Some clones in this sample may be carry-over from other donors' samples.

The V gene is TRBV19, the J gene TRBJ1-2, with D maybe TRBD1 (5 bases). Per germline, CDR1 LNHDA and CDR2 SQIVND (reference sequence). V was trimmed by 8 bases and J by 4 bases, leaving 8 bases between them. The CDR3 is 11 residues long. This chain's CDR3 is CASWDGYGYTF. Written as DNA, the CDR3 is TGTGCCAGTTGGGACGGCTATGGCTACACCTTC.

This clonotype was seen repeatedly, ten times or more. This CDR3 reads CASSFGQAYEQYF. The CDR3 region has the DNA TGTGCCAGCAGCTTTGGACAGGCCTACGAGCAGTACTTC. The V call is TRBV7-2, the J call TRBJ2-7, with 7 nucleotides matching TRBD1. The germline V gene encodes CDR1 SGHTA and CDR2 FQGNSA. Trimming at V came to 3 bases and at J to 2 bases, leaving 1 base not matched to a gene. This CDR3 has 13 amino acids.

This clonotype appeared many times. The rearrangement joins TRBV25-1 to TRBJ2-2, with 9 positions matching TRBD1. This CDR3 is 18 amino acids long. Trimming removed 3 bases from V and 3 bases from J; junction bases left unmatched: 11. Germline V lookup: CDR1 MGHDK, CDR2 SYGVNS. In DNA, the CDR3 is TGTGCCAGCAGTGACCTTTCCACAGGGGGCGGGTACACCGGGGAGCTGTTTTTT. Translated: CASSDLSTGGGYTGELFF.

This clonotype was detected many times. The chain employs TRBV3-1 and TRBJ2-5, with TRBD2 identical over 7 bases. The CDR3 extends over 14 amino acids. V trimming: 1 base; J trimming: 5 bases; junction bases outside the gene matches: 4. Germline values: CDR1 LGHDT, CDR2 YNNKEL (reference sequence). Here the CDR3 DNA reads TGTGCCAGCAGCCAAGGACTAGCTGGGGAGACCCAGTACTTC. This codes for CASSQGLAGETQYF.

This clonotype was seen repeatedly, ten times or more. This rearrangement joins TRBV7-6 to TRBJ2-5, with 8 bases identical to TRBD2. V lost 5 bases and J lost 3; bases outside the gene matches: 5. Looked up from germline, CDR1 is SGHVS and CDR2 is FNYEAQ. This CDR3 region has 14 residues. This CDR3 is CASSPIAGKETQYF. CDR3 nucleotides: TGTGCCAGCAGCCCGATAGCGGGGAAAGAGACCCAGTACTTC.

The genes are TRBV5-1 and TRBJ2-7; D may be TRBD2 (6 bases). The CDR3 length is 19 residues. V was cut by 5 bases and J by 7 bases, with 34 bases left in between. Germline loops: CDR1 SGHRS, CDR2 YFSETQ. CDR3 sequence: CASRTFIGKSRTTEGEQYF. As DNA, the CDR3 is TGCGCCAGCAGAACCTTCATAGGGAAATCCAGGACAACGGAGGGGGAGCAGTACTTC.

This clonotype was seen ten or more times. The chain joins TRBV7-6 to TRBJ2-5; 10 bases line up with TRBD2. CDR1 is SGHVS, CDR2 FNYEAQ, per germline. Trimming removed 7 bases from V and 3 bases from J; junction bases left unmatched: 11. The CDR3 spans 16 residues. The CDR3 DNA is TGTGCCAGCACCCCGGGACTAGCGAGGGTGAAAGAGACCCAGTACTTC. Encoded protein: CASTPGLARVKETQYF.

This chain uses TRBV7-7 with TRBJ2-5; D is unresolved. V shed 5 bases and J shed 5 bases, with 15 bases lying between them. The CDR3 is 14 residues long. Germline CDR1 SSHAT, CDR2 FNYEAQ (reference sequence). CDR3 nucleotides: TGTGCCAGCAGCCCTAGGGTCGGTCCGGAGACCCAGTACTTC. Protein sequence: CASSPRVGPETQYF. Supplemented by reference TRBV7-7 and TRBJ2-5, the full variable domain reads GAGVSQSPRYKVTKRGQDVTLRCDPISSHATLYWYQQALGQGPEFLTYFNYEAQPDKSGLPSDRFSAERPEGSISTLTIQRTEQRDSAMYRCASSPRVGPETQYFGPGTRLLVL.

V usage is TRBV10-3 and J usage is TRBJ1-6; 8 bases align to TRBD1. V was pared by 2 bases and J by 6 bases, with 6 bases of the junction left unmatched. This CDR3 comprises 16 residues. Germline CDR1 reads ENHRY; CDR2 reads SYGVKD. The DNA for the CDR3 is TGTGCCATCAGTGAGCCGGACAGGGCCTTTAATTCACCCCTCCACTTT. This sequence encodes CAISEPDRAFNSPLHF.

This clonotype was counted many times. The CDR3 reads CASSVKTDGTAETQYF. In DNA, the CDR3 is TGTGCCAGCAGCGTAAAAACAGACGGTACCGCAGAGACCCAGTACTTC. This chain connects TRBV7-9 to TRBJ2-5; D is unclear. CDR3 size: 16 residues. Germline V CDR1 and CDR2: SEHNR, FQNEAQ (reference sequence). Trimming removed 5 bases at V and 4 bases at J, with 20 bases between.

At least ten counts were recorded for this clonotype. The chain uses TRBV7-2 and TRBJ2-2, with D tentatively TRBD1 or TRBD2 (5 bases each). Per germline, CDR1 SGHTA and CDR2 FQGNSA. The CDR3 runs 13 residues. V lost 0 bases and J 13 bases, leaving 12 bases between the germline ends. The DNA for the CDR3 is TGTGCCAGCAGCTTAGCGCCGGGACGAGGGCTGTTTTTT. Encoded protein: CASSLAPGRGLFF. Variable domain in full (rest from reference TRBV7-2 and TRBJ2-2): GAGVSQSPSNKVTEKGKDVELRCDPISGHTALYWYRQSLGQGLEFLIYFQGNSAPDKSGLPSDRFSAERTGGSVSTLTIQRTQQEDSAVYLCASSLAPGRGLFFGEGSRLTVL.

The chain couples TRBV28 to TRBJ1-2, with D unclear. Germline CDR1 MDHEN, CDR2 SYDVKM. This CDR3 contains 14 residues. V gave up 6 bases and J gave up 6 bases, with 17 bases separating them. The CDR3 region is CASSPHEAPHGYTF. CDR3 bases: TGTGCCAGCAGCCCACACGAGGCACCCCATGGCTACACCTTC.

This clonotype was found many times. The chain is built from TRBV6-2 or TRBV6-3 and TRBJ1-5; D not certain. V dropped 4 bases and J dropped 2 bases, with 3 bases sitting between them. The CDR3 loop spans 12 amino acids. The germline CDR1 and CDR2 sequences are MNHEY and SVGEGT. CDR3 sequence reads: CASSWGNQPQHF. CDR3 DNA: TGTGCCAGCAGTTGGGGCAATCAGCCCCAGCATTTT.

This clonotype was seen many times. V and J are TRBV28 and TRBJ1-6; 9 nucleotides agree with TRBD1. The trim removed 5 bases at V and 0 bases at J, leaving 11 bases unmatched. Germline-derived CDR1 and CDR2 are MDHEN and SYDVKM. The CDR3 runs to 19 residues. This CDR3 reads CASSLPSGTGSSYNSPLHF. CDR3 sequence (DNA): TGTGCCAGCAGTCTACCCTCGGGGACAGGGAGCTCCTATAATTCACCCCTCCACTTT.

This clonotype was recorded many times. CDR3 sequence (DNA): TGTGCCAGTACTGACCTCACAGATACGCAGTATTTT. Amino acids: CASTDLTDTQYF. The rearrangement uses TRBV19 and TRBJ2-3; D remains unclear. CDR1 and CDR2 (germline): LNHDA, SQIVND (reference sequence). The CDR3 runs to 12 residues. V shed 7 bases and J shed 2 bases, with 7 bases lying between them.

The chain carries TRBV27 and TRBJ1-1, with 8 bases fitting TRBD1. Per the germline V gene, CDR1 is MNHEY and CDR2 is SMNVEV (reference sequence). Unmatched junction bases numbered 10, after V lost 4 bases and J lost 0 bases. This CDR3 is 17 amino acids long. CDR3 loop: CASSSGQGGLMNTEAFF. The CDR3 bases are TGTGCCAGCAGTTCCGGACAGGGCGGCTTAATGAACACTGAAGCTTTCTTT.

The chain combines TRBV19 with TRBJ1-5, with D tentatively TRBD1 (5 bases). Germline values: CDR1 LNHDA, CDR2 SQIVND (reference sequence). V gave up 2 bases and J gave up 1 base, with 12 bases separating them. The CDR3 runs to 16 residues. The CDR3 loop reads CASSIRGTDSNQPQHF. CDR3 nucleotides: TGTGCCAGTAGTATACGTGGGACGGACAGCAATCAGCCCCAGCATTTT.

A word on this clonotype: This clone may be a read error of a much larger clone one base away. The V call is TRBV6-8, the J call TRBJ2-7; 8 nucleotides align to TRBD1. The CDR3 is 14 residues long. The germline V gene has CDR1 MNHGY and CDR2 SAAAGT. The V segment lost 4 bases and the J segment 6 bases; nucleotides outside the gene matches: 8. The DNA for the CDR3 is TGTGCCAGCAGTTCACAGGGGGTTGTGGGCGAGCAGTACTTC. It translates to CASSSQGVVGEQYF.

The sample holds many counts of this clonotype. The rearrangement uses TRBV4-3 and TRBJ2-2, with D uncertain. The V gene's germline CDR1 is LGHNA and CDR2 YSLEER. CDR3 length: 15 residues. The V gene lost 0 bases and the J gene lost 4 bases, with 9 bases spanning the gap. CDR3 residues: CASSQDPTLTGELFF. The CDR3 region has the DNA TGCGCCAGCAGCCAAGACCCAACTCTCACCGGGGAGCTGTTTTTT.

This clonotype was seen at least ten times. This CDR3 is CSVEYGDGYGYTF. The CDR3 DNA is TGCAGCGTTGAATACGGGGACGGCTATGGCTACACCTTC. The chain recombines TRBV29-1 with TRBJ1-2; D possibly corresponds to TRBD1 (5 bases). Per the germline V gene, CDR1 is SQVTM and CDR2 is ANQGSEA. Trimming pared 2 bases from V and 4 bases from J, leaving 11 bases between. The CDR3 is made up of 13 amino acids.

This clonotype was observed many times. The rearrangement uses TRBV7-2 and TRBJ1-1; D is perhaps TRBD1 (5 bases). This CDR3 is 15 amino acids long. Germline V gene data show CDR1 as SGHTA and CDR2 as FQGNSA. The V and J ends lost 4 bases and 1 base respectively, with 13 bases between them. The CDR3 spells CASSSPTESNTEAFF. In nucleotides, the CDR3 is TGTGCCAGCAGCTCACCGACAGAATCGAACACTGAAGCTTTCTTT. Variable domain in full (rest from reference TRBV7-2 and TRBJ1-1): GAGVSQSPSNKVTEKGKDVELRCDPISGHTALYWYRQSLGQGLEFLIYFQGNSAPDKSGLPSDRFSAERTGGSVSTLTIQRTQQEDSAVYLCASSSPTESNTEAFFGQGTRLTVV.

The table lists this clonotype with many counts. The chain couples TRBV5-1 to TRBJ2-5; 9 bases match TRBD2. With 4 bases clipped from V and 5 bases from J, the junction kept 12 bases outside the gene matches. This CDR3 has 16 amino acids. Germline-derived CDR1 and CDR2 are SGHRS and YFSETQ. CDR3: CASSPRLAARGETQYF. CDR3 in DNA: TGCGCCAGCAGCCCCAGACTAGCGGCCCGTGGGGAGACCCAGTACTTC.

The chain is built from TRBV20-1 and TRBJ1-2; 7 bases fit TRBD1. The trim removed 6 bases at V and 8 bases at J, leaving 0 bases unmatched. CDR1 and CDR2 from the germline V gene are DFQATT and SNEGSKA (reference sequence). CDR3 length: 9 residues. CDR3: CSARGGYTF. The CDR3 DNA reads TGCAGTGCCAGGGGGGGCTACACCTTC.

The chain has TRBV14 and TRBJ2-4, with TRBD1 matching over 7 bases. Germline V gives CDR1 SGHDN, CDR2 FVKESK. Trimming at V came to 2 bases and at J to 9 bases, leaving 10 bases not matched to a gene. This CDR3 spans 15 amino acids. Written as DNA, the CDR3 is TGTGCCAGCAGCCAAAGCGGACAGGCCCAAGGCATTCAGTACTTC. Protein product: CASSQSGQAQGIQYF.

At least ten counts were recorded for this clonotype. As DNA, the CDR3 is TGCAGTGCTCTAAACCGGGACTTGCCCTTAGGGGCCCAGTACTTC. It is translated as CSALNRDLPLGAQYF. The genes are TRBV20-1 and TRBJ2-5; maybe TRBD2 (6 bases). This CDR3 is 15 amino acids long. The V and J ends lost 5 bases and 9 bases respectively, with 25 bases between them. Per the germline V gene, CDR1 is DFQATT and CDR2 is SNEGSKA (reference sequence).

The chain uses TRBV7-2 and TRBJ2-5; no clear D. Trimming pared 1 base from V and 5 bases from J, leaving 11 bases between. This CDR3 has 14 residues. In germline, CDR1 is SGHTA, CDR2 FQGNSA. CDR3 residues: CASSLDQVAETQYF. The CDR3 DNA reads as TGTGCCAGCAGCTTAGACCAAGTGGCCGAGACCCAGTACTTC.

This clonotype was observed many times. This sequence joins TRBV7-2 and TRBJ1-4; a possible D gene is TRBD1 (6 bases). Germline assignment: CDR1 SGHTA and CDR2 FQGNSA. V lost 6 bases and J lost 8, with 16 bases in between. CDR3 length: 14 residues. The CDR3 region has the DNA TGTGCCAGCAGTTTACAGGGAGGTGGGGAAAAACTGTTTTTT. Amino acid sequence: CASSLQGGGEKLFF.

This clonotype came up many times. The V and J genes are TRBV5-8 and TRBJ1-2; D unresolved. Trimming removed 2 bases at V and 7 bases at J, with 6 bases between. CDR1 is SGHTS and CDR2 is YDEGEE in the germline V gene. The CDR3 contains 11 residues. This chain's CDR3 is CASSLGIGYTF. The CDR3 nucleotides read TGTGCCAGCAGCTTAGGGATTGGCTACACCTTC.